The 11 T cell receptor beta chains presented below share a single source sample, sequenced in a study of Ad26.COV2.S vaccination and SARS-CoV-2 variants. This table comes from immunoSEQ multiplex PCR, and its TCRdb copy is limited to in-frame clones, with some not included. The repertoire has 380,000 or so clones, approximately 86% of them found once; the top ten carry roughly a tenth. The treatment: 15 to 20 received Ad26.COV2.S at low or high dose, single or two shots; several received placebo; per-sample allocation not given. The samples were gathered on day 63 after the first injection of vaccine or placebo. Here the sequenced sample was peripheral blood, taken in a trial of Ad26.COV2.S vaccine versus placebo. All receptors derive from a person aged 18 to 59 who received the Ad26.COV2.S COVID-19 vaccine or a placebo.

The CDR3 bases are TGTGCCAGCAGCTTGGTTGGGACTAGAAGGGAGACCCAGTACTTC. Its protein product is CASSLVGTRRETQYF. The V and J genes are TRBV5-4 and TRBJ2-5; 8 positions match TRBD2. Germline trimming cut 0 bases from V and 5 bases from J; bases unmatched to any gene: 6. Germline CDR1 is SGHNT and CDR2 is YYREEE (reference sequence). The CDR3 has 15 amino acids. Combining the CDR3 with reference TRBV5-4 and TRBJ2-5 gives the whole variable domain ETGVTQSPTHLIKTRGQQVTLRCSSQSGHNTVSWYQQALGQGPQFIFQYYREEENGRGNFPPRFSGLQFPNYSSELNVNALELDDSALYLCASSLVGTRRETQYFGPGTRLLVL.

CDR3 sequence (DNA): TGTGCCAGCAGCTTAGAACTAGCGGGAGACAATGAGCAGTTCTTC. It codes for CASSLELAGDNEQFF. The chain recombines TRBV7-9 with TRBJ2-1; TRBD2 agrees at 11 bases. Trimming removed 1 base from V and 5 bases from J; junction bases left unmatched: 1. The CDR3 loop spans 15 amino acids. CDR1 is SEHNR, CDR2 FQNEAQ, per germline (reference sequence).

V usage is TRBV7-6 and J usage is TRBJ2-7; D is undetermined. Trimming removed 0 bases from V and 2 bases from J, with 11 bases in between. This CDR3 has 15 residues. The V gene's germline CDR1 is SGHVS and CDR2 FNYEAQ. The CDR3 protein is CASSLALKGAYEQYF. The DNA for the CDR3 is TGTGCCAGCAGCTTAGCTTTGAAGGGCGCCTACGAGCAGTACTTC.

The V call is TRBV4-1, the J call TRBJ2-3; D ambiguous. CDR3 length: 16 amino acids. The germline V and J ends were trimmed by 0 bases and 0 bases, with 10 bases remaining between them. The germline gives CDR1 MGHRA, CDR2 YSYEKL. This CDR3 reads CASSQEWRSSTDTQYF. The CDR3 DNA is TGCGCCAGCAGCCAAGAATGGCGGAGCAGCACAGATACGCAGTATTTT.

This clone has a single count. The chain links TRBV7-2 to TRBJ1-6; possible D gene TRBD1, 5 bases. Trimming left V 4 bases short and J 6 bases short, with 10 bases between. CDR1 is SGHTA, CDR2 FQGNSA, per germline. This CDR3 is 14 amino acids long. CDR3 amino acids: CASSSGSPNSPLHF. Here the CDR3 DNA reads TGTGCCAGCAGCTCAGGGAGTCCTAATTCACCCCTCCACTTT. Full variable domain (outside the CDR3, taken from reference TRBV7-2 and TRBJ1-6): GAGVSQSPSNKVTEKGKDVELRCDPISGHTALYWYRQSLGQGLEFLIYFQGNSAPDKSGLPSDRFSAERTGGSVSTLTIQRTQQEDSAVYLCASSSGSPNSPLHFGNGTRLTVT.

The rearrangement links TRBV7-9 to TRBJ1-4; D is possibly TRBD1 (6 bases). The CDR3 spans 17 residues. Germline CDR1 reads SEHNR; CDR2 reads FQNEAQ (reference sequence). V gave up 5 bases and J gave up 0 bases, with 16 bases separating them. CDR3 in amino acids: CASSALTTGPTNEKLFF. CDR3 DNA: TGTGCCAGCAGCGCGTTGACAACAGGGCCAACTAATGAAAAACTGTTTTTT.

This chain uses TRBV6-2 or TRBV6-3 with TRBJ2-7; TRBD1 matches at 11 bases. The V gene's germline CDR1 is MNHEY and CDR2 SVGEGT. The CDR3 is made up of 15 amino acids. After removal of 6 bases from V and 4 bases from J, the junction contained 8 bases not matched to a gene. CDR3 coding DNA: TGTGCCAGCAGCAGTATGGACAGGGGGCGTTACGAGCAGTACTTC. The encoded protein is CASSSMDRGRYEQYF.

Only a few counts were recorded for this clone. The chain has TRBV6-6 and TRBJ1-1, with D tentatively TRBD1 (5 bases). CDR1 is MNHNY and CDR2 is SVGAGI in the germline V gene (reference sequence). The CDR3 consists of 13 residues. With 7 bases removed from V and 1 base from J, the gap between germline ends came to 10 bases. CDR3 sequence reads: CASTQQANTEAFF. The CDR3 nucleotides are TGTGCCAGCACCCAACAGGCGAACACTGAAGCTTTCTTT.

This clone was counted a few times. This chain joins TRBV4-1 and TRBJ1-6; possibly TRBD1 for D (6 bases). The CDR3 runs to 17 residues. V shed 5 bases and J shed 5 bases, with 19 bases lying between them. The V gene's germline CDR1 is MGHRA and CDR2 YSYEKL. This chain's CDR3 is CASSWTDSPLDNSPLHF. CDR3 sequence (DNA): TGCGCCAGCAGCTGGACAGATAGTCCCCTTGATAATTCACCCCTCCACTTT.

This chain links TRBV5-1 with TRBJ2-3; 7 bases agree with TRBD1. The CDR3 runs 15 residues. V was clipped by 4 bases and J by 0 bases; unmatched bases: 5. Germline V gives CDR1 SGHRS, CDR2 YFSETQ. This CDR3 is CASSARQGSTDTQYF. The CDR3 bases are TGCGCCAGCAGCGCAAGACAGGGTAGCACAGATACGCAGTATTTT.

The chain couples TRBV5-1 to TRBJ1-1; 8 bases are a match to TRBD1. Trimming cost V 7 bases and J 1 base; bases outside gene matches: 0. The CDR3 covers 12 residues. CDR1 and CDR2 from the germline V gene are SGHRS and YFSETQ. The DNA for the CDR3 is TGCGCCAGCGGGACAGGGAACACTGAAGCTTTCTTT. This gives the protein CASGTGNTEAFF.